The T cell receptor beta chain described here comes from a study of cytomegalovirus exposure and HLA in healthy donors. Across the whole study: Sequencing of about 200 million T cells in an earlier analysis found around 110 million unique TCR beta sequences. Study-wide points: The study carried out a later analysis of TCR beta sequences. It associated 15,000 to 20,000 of them with specific HLA alleles at a false discovery rate of 0.05. Reported results showed that the classifier diagnosed cytomegalovirus status with high specificity and sensitivity.

On this clone: Antigen: not known.

CDR3 length: 16 amino acids. The V gene's germline CDR1 is SGHRS and CDR2 YFSETQ. V lost 1 base, J lost 3 bases, and 4 bases stayed unmatched. PCR was performed using 60 Vbeta and 13 Jbeta primers. Only in-frame clones appear in the TCRdb table, and some are missing; sequencing was by immunoSEQ multiplex PCR. In the table there are roughly 130,000 clones, 70% to 85% of which are singletons. The sample consisted of PBMCs. This receptor was identified in a boy aged 5-17 years in good health and CMV-seronegative. The genes are TRBV5-1 and TRBJ2-5, with 12 nucleotides matching TRBD1. The CDR3 loop reads CASSLTGTGGEETQYF. CDR3 nucleotide sequence: TGCGCCAGCAGCTTGACCGGGACAGGGGGCGAAGAGACCCAGTACTTC.